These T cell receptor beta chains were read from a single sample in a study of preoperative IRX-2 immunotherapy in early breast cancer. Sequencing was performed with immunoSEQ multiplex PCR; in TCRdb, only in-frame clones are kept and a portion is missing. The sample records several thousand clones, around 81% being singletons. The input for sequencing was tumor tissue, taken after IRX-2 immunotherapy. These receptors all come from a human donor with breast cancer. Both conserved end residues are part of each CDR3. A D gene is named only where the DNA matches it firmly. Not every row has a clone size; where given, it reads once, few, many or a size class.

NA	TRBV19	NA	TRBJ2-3	CASKGGPTDTQYF	TGTGCCAGTAAAGGGGGACCAACAGATACGCAGTATTTT
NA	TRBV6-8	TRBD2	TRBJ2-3	CASSYSMWLAGATDTQYF	TGTGCCAGCAGTTACTCGATGTGGCTAGCGGGGGCCACAGATACGCAGTATTTT
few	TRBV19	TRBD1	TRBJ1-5	CASRDRGNWDQPQHF	TGTGCCAGTAGGGACAGGGGGAACTGGGATCAGCCCCAGCATTTT
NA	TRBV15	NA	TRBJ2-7	CATSREVKSYEQYF	TGTGCCACCAGCAGAGAGGTCAAGTCCTACGAGCAGTACTTC
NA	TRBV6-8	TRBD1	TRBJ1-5	CASSPRGTGGNQPQHF	TGTGCCAGCAGCCCCAGAGGGACAGGGGGCAATCAGCCCCAGCATTTT
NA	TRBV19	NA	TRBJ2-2	CASSIPPRLRVPGELFF	TGTGCCAGTAGTATACCCCCCCGACTGAGAGTGCCCGGGGAGCTGTTTTTT
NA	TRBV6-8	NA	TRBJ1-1	CASSYSEGTEAFF	TGTGCCAGCAGTTACTCGGAAGGCACTGAAGCTTTCTTT
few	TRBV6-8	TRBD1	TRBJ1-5	CASRPGQRNQPQHF	TGTGCCAGCAGACCGGGACAGAGGAATCAGCCCCAGCATTTT
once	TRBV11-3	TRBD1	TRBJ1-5	CASSFGRDRERFQPQHF	TGTGCCAGCAGCTTCGGTCGGGACAGGGAAAGGTTTCAGCCCCAGCATTTT
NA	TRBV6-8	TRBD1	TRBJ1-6	CASSPTGLSNSPLHF	TGTGCCAGCAGCCCGACAGGGCTGTCTAATTCACCCCTCCACTTT
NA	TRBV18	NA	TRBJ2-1	CASSARRDNEQFF	TGTGCCAGCTCAGCCCGGAGGGACAATGAGCAGTTCTTC
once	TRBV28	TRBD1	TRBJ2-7	CASSFLRQGLSEQYF	TGTGCCAGCAGTTTTCTGAGACAGGGGCTTTCCGAGCAGTACTTC
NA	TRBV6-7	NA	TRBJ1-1	CASSRVGYTEAFF	TGTGCCAGCAGCCGGGTGGGATACACTGAAGCTTTCTTT
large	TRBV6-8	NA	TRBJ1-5	CASSYSSAGIMDQPQHF	TGTGCCAGCAGTTACTCATCGGCAGGAATAATGGATCAGCCCCAGCATTTT
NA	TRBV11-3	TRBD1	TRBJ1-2	CASSFAGTGGSIYGYTF	TGTGCCAGCAGCTTCGCCGGGACAGGGGGTTCGATCTATGGCTACACCTTC
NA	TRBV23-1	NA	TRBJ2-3	CASCRTGPGPDTQYF	TGCGCCAGCTGCCGAACGGGCCCAGGCCCAGATACGCAGTATTTT
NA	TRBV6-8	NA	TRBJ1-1	CASSLIGPEAFF	TGTGCCAGCAGCCTTATTGGGCCTGAAGCTTTCTTT
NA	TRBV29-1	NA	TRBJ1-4	CSVEDEYEKLFF	TGCAGCGTTGAAGATGAGTACGAAAAACTGTTTTTT
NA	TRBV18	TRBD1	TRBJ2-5	CASLIQGAETQYF	TGTGCCAGCTTGATACAGGGGGCTGAGACCCAGTACTTC
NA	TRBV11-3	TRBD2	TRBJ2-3	CASSSPLTSGGDTQYF	TGTGCCAGCAGCTCACCGTTGACTAGCGGGGGCGACACGCAGTATTTT
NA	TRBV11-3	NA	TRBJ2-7	CASSLGSISYEQYF	TGTGCCAGCAGCTTGGGGTCAATCTCTTACGAGCAGTACTTC
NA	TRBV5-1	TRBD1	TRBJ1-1	CASSRTGTGMNTEAFF	TGCGCCAGCAGCCGAACCGGGACAGGGATGAACACTGAAGCTTTCTTT
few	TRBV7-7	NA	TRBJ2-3	CASSSTPSTDTQYF	TGTGCCAGCAGCTCGACGCCAAGCACAGATACGCAGTATTTT
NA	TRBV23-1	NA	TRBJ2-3	CASSHRERTDTQYF	TGCGCCAGCAGCCACAGGGAGCGCACAGATACGCAGTATTTT
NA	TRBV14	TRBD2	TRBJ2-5	CASSPSLRTRRGTETQYF	TGTGCCAGCAGCCCTTCGCTCAGGACTAGGCGAGGGACGGAGACCCAGTACTTC
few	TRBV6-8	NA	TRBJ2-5	CASSWWTAETQYF	TGTGCCAGCAGTTGGTGGACAGCAGAGACCCAGTACTTC
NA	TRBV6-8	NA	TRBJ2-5	CASSPLTDEETQYF	TGTGCCAGCAGTCCCTTGACAGATGAAGAGACCCAGTACTTC
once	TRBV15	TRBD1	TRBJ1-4	CATSRNRGREKLFF	TGTGCCACCAGCAGGAACAGGGGGCGGGAAAAACTGTTTTTT
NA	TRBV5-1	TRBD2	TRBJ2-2	CASSLVGGGQTGELFF	TGCGCCAGCAGCTTGGTCGGCGGGGGGCAGACCGGGGAGCTGTTTTTT
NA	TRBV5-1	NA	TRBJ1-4	CASSLVAGNEKLFF	TGCGCCAGCAGCTTGGTGGCAGGGAACGAAAAACTGTTTTTT
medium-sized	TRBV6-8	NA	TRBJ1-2	CASRTEGYGYTF	TGTGCCAGCAGGACTGAGGGCTATGGCTACACCTTC
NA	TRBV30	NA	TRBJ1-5	CAWRRWGPNQPQHF	TGTGCCTGGCGCCGGTGGGGTCCCAATCAGCCCCAGCATTTT
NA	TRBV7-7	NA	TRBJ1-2	CASSPSGDDYGYTF	TGTGCCAGCAGCCCATCAGGGGATGACTATGGCTACACCTTC
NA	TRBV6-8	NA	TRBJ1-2	CASSPRGGGTNYGYTF	TGTGCCAGCAGTCCCCGCGGAGGGGGGACTAACTATGGCTACACCTTC
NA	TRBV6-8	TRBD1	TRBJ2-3	CASSSRQGRVTDTQYF	TGTGCCAGCAGCTCCCGACAGGGTAGGGTCACAGATACGCAGTATTTT
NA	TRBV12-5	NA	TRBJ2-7	CASGLGQPYEQYF	TGTGCTAGTGGTTTGGGCCAGCCCTACGAGCAGTACTTC
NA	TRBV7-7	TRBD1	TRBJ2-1	CASSLGLWPGQGADNEQFF	TGTGCCAGCAGCTTAGGCTTATGGCCGGGACAGGGGGCCGACAATGAGCAGTTCTTC
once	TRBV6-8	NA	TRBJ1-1	CASSAIRAEAFF	TGTGCCAGCAGTGCGATCAGAGCTGAAGCTTTCTTT
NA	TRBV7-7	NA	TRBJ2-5	CASSLVEGAQIGETQYF	TGTGCCAGCAGCTTAGTAGAGGGAGCACAGATTGGTGAGACCCAGTACTTC
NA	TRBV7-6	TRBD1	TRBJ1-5	CASSLELGTGIWDSNQPQHF	TGTGCCAGCAGCTTAGAGTTAGGGACAGGGATATGGGATAGCAATCAGCCCCAGCATTTT
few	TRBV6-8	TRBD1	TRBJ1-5	CASSDNQNRGGTNQPQHF	TGTGCCAGCAGTGACAACCAAAACAGGGGAGGAACAAATCAGCCCCAGCATTTT
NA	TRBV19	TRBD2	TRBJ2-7	CATGGGEPHEQYF	TGTGCCACGGGGGGAGGCGAGCCTCACGAGCAGTACTTC
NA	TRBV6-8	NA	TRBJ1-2	CASSVTESYGYTF	TGTGCCAGCAGTGTGACAGAGTCCTATGGCTACACCTTC
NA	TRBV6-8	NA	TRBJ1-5	CASSYSGGLGLAQHF	TGTGCCAGCAGTTACTCGGGGGGGCTGGGGTTGGCCCAGCATTTT
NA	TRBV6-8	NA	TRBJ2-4	CASRPTAGAGNIQYF	TGTGCCAGCAGGCCAACGGCAGGGGCAGGGAACATTCAGTACTTC
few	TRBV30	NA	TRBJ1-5	CAWSVSTRGGGLSQPQHF	TGTGCCTGGAGTGTATCAACCCGAGGAGGGGGATTGTCCCAGCCCCAGCATTTT
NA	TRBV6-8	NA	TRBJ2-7	CASSSTLTGIDEQYF	TGTGCCAGCAGTTCCACACTAACAGGGATAGACGAGCAGTACTTC
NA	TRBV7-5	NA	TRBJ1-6	CASSLASGDSPLHF	TGTGCCAGCAGCTTGGCGTCAGGCGATTCACCCCTCCACTTT
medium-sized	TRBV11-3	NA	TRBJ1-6	CASSSGQSNSPLHF	TGTGCCAGCAGCTCCGGACAAAGTAATTCACCCCTCCACTTT
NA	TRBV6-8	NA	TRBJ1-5	CASSLRGFPQHF	TGTGCCAGCAGTTTAAGGGGTTTCCCCCAGCATTTT
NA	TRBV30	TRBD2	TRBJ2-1	CAWSVKRDYYNEQFF	TGTGCCTGGAGTGTAAAGAGGGACTACTACAATGAGCAGTTCTTC
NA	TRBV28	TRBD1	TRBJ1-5	CASSEGGRPQHF	TGTGCCAGCAGTGAAGGGGGCCGGCCCCAGCATTTT
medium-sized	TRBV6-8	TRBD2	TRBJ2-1	CASSYWSGGSYNEQFF	TGTGCCAGCAGTTACTGGAGCGGGGGCTCCTACAATGAGCAGTTCTTC
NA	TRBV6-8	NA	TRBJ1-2	CAITHDSYYGYTF	TGTGCCATCACCCATGACAGCTACTATGGCTACACCTTC
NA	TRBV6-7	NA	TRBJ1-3	CASSYRIRGAGNTIYF	TGTGCCAGCAGTTACCGAATCCGGGGCGCCGGAAACACCATATATTTT
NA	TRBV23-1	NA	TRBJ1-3	CASSSGSGNTIYF	TGCGCCAGCAGCTCTGGCTCTGGAAACACCATATATTTT
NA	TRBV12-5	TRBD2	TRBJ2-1	CASGAGEAYNEQFF	TGTGCCAGCGGGGCGGGGGAGGCCTACAATGAGCAGTTCTTC